A single sample is the source of the 12 T cell receptor beta chains below, sequenced in a study of radiotherapy plus CTLA-4 blockade in lung cancer. Repertoires were generated with immunoSEQ multiplex PCR, while TCRdb's copy carries only in-frame clones and drops some. The table has around 22,000 clones, about 76% seen once. The material was peripheral blood, obtained from a patient treated with radiotherapy plus ipilimumab. Source of these receptors: a human donor with non-small cell lung cancer whose response to radiotherapy plus ipilimumab could not be evaluated.

The gene calls are TRBV10-3 and TRBJ2-3, with 10 bases aligning to TRBD2. The J segment lost 4 bases and the V segment lost 6 bases, leaving 16 bases of the junction unmatched. CDR1 ENHRY and CDR2 SYGVKD come from the germline V gene. The CDR3 length is 18 residues. The CDR3 protein is CAIRGPGLARPGADTQYF. DNA of the CDR3: TGTGCCATCAGGGGGCCGGGACTAGCGCGTCCCGGGGCAGATACGCAGTATTTT.

The J gene is TRBJ1-3, the V gene TRBV15; D perhaps matches TRBD1 (6 bases). Germline V gene lookup returns CDR1 LNHNV and CDR2 YYDKDF (reference sequence). V dropped 0 bases and J dropped 2 bases, with 11 bases sitting between them. The length of the CDR3 is 16 residues. CDR3 DNA sequence: TGTGCCACCAGCAGAGATCTGGCAGGGGCTGGAAACACCATATATTTT. Its protein product is CATSRDLAGAGNTIYF.

This sequence joins TRBV6-5 and TRBJ1-2; TRBD1 matches 10 bases. The V and J ends lost 0 bases and 4 bases, in that order; junction bases with no gene match: 2. Germline V gene lookup returns CDR1 MNHEY and CDR2 SVGAGI. The CDR3 length is 15 residues. DNA of the CDR3: TGTGCCAGCAGTTACTCCGGGACAGGGGTCTATGGCTACACCTTC. Its translation is CASSYSGTGVYGYTF.

The sample holds one count of this clone. V usage is TRBV15 and J usage is TRBJ1-2; D remains unclear. This CDR3 is built from 15 residues. V lost 2 bases, J lost 4 bases, and 14 bases lay in between. CDR1 and CDR2 from the germline V gene are LNHNV and YYDKDF (reference sequence). The CDR3 loop reads CATSRFNEKRYGYTF. The DNA of the CDR3 is TGTGCCACCAGCAGATTCAATGAGAAACGCTATGGCTACACCTTC.

This clone was counted only a few times. The V gene is TRBV6-6, the J gene TRBJ1-1, with D maybe TRBD1 (6 bases). This CDR3 is built from 16 residues. Trimming cost V 6 bases and J 3 bases, with 20 bases left between them. Germline-derived CDR1 and CDR2 are MNHNY and SVGAGI (reference sequence). This CDR3 reads CASRLTSGVEDTEAFF. DNA for the CDR3: TGTGCCAGCAGACTTACCTCAGGGGTCGAGGACACTGAAGCTTTCTTT.

The chain links TRBV9 to TRBJ2-5, with 10 nucleotides matching TRBD2. This CDR3 comprises 15 residues. The trim removed 4 bases at V and 4 bases at J, leaving 7 bases unmatched. From germline, CDR1 is SGDLS and CDR2 YYNGEE. The DNA for the CDR3 is TGTGCCAGCAGCACCGGGACTAGCGAGGGAGAGACCCAGTACTTC. Protein sequence: CASSTGTSEGETQYF. Variable domain in full (rest from reference TRBV9 and TRBJ2-5): DSGVTQTPKHLITATGQRVTLRCSPRSGDLSVYWYQQSLDQGLQFLIQYYNGEERAKGNILERFSAQQFPDLHSELNLSSLELGDSALYFCASSTGTSEGETQYFGPGTRLLVL.

The chain uses TRBV29-1 and TRBJ2-5; D gene ambiguous. The CDR3 contains 13 residues. Per germline, CDR1 SQVTM and CDR2 ANQGSEA. V lost 6 bases and J lost 3, with 14 bases in between. The CDR3 DNA sequence: TGCAGCGTCCCCCCGAATGCGGAAGAGACCCAGTACTTC. It codes for CSVPPNAEETQYF. The full variable domain, in which reference TRBV29-1 and TRBJ2-5 provide the parts outside the CDR3, is SAVISQKPSRDICQRGTSLTIQCQVDSQVTMMFWYRQQPGQSLTLIATANQGSEATYESGFVIDKFPISRPNLTFSTLTVSNMSPEDSSIYLCSVPPNAEETQYFGPGTRLLVL.

This clone appeared a few times. The chain uses TRBV4-1 and TRBJ1-4; D perhaps matches TRBD1 (5 bases). There are 15 residues in the CDR3. Germline lookup yields CDR1 MGHRA and CDR2 YSYEKL. Between the trimmed V and J ends, which lost 4 bases and 8 bases, there was a span of 17 bases. The CDR3 loop reads CASSPPEAGDEKLFF. In DNA, the CDR3 is TGCGCCAGCAGCCCTCCGGAGGCGGGGGACGAAAAACTGTTTTTT.

The gene calls are TRBV11-3 and TRBJ2-1; 8 nucleotides align to TRBD2. The V gene's germline CDR1 is SGHNT and CDR2 YENEEA. V lost 1 base and J lost 3; bases outside the gene matches: 2. This CDR3 is built from 15 residues. The CDR3 nucleotides are TGTGCCAGCAGCTTAGCCGCGGGGGGCTACAATGAGCAGTTCTTC. Translated, it gives CASSLAAGGYNEQFF.

The rearrangement links TRBV11-2 to TRBJ2-2, with unresolved D. Trimming stripped 4 bases from V and 5 bases from J, with 14 bases between. In germline, CDR1 is SGHAT, CDR2 FQNNGV. CDR3 size: 15 residues. The CDR3 region has the DNA TGTGCCAGCAGCTACGACTTGCGTGGGACCGGGGAGCTGTTTTTT. It yields the protein CASSYDLRGTGELFF. The complete variable domain, with remaining parts taken from reference TRBV11-2 and TRBJ2-2, reads EAGVAQSPRYKIIEKRQSVAFWCNPISGHATLYWYQQILGQGPKLLIQFQNNGVVDDSQLPKDRFSAERLKGVDSTLKIQPAKLEDSAVYLCASSYDLRGTGELFFGEGSRLTVL.

The chain combines TRBV5-6 with TRBJ2-7; D is possibly TRBD2 (5 bases). Trimming pared 4 bases from V and 2 bases from J, leaving 10 bases between. CDR1 and CDR2 from the germline V gene are SGHDT and YYEEEE. CDR3 length: 13 residues. In DNA, the CDR3 is TGTGCCAGCAGCCTCGGACTGACCTACGAGCAGTACTTC. It is translated as CASSLGLTYEQYF. Filled out from reference TRBV5-6 and TRBJ2-7, the complete variable domain reads DAGVTQSPTHLIKTRGQQVTLRCSPKSGHDTVSWYQQALGQGPQFIFQYYEEEERQRGNFPDRFSGHQFPNYSSELNVNALLLGDSALYLCASSLGLTYEQYFGPGTRLTVT.

This chain joins TRBV19 and TRBJ2-4; weak D call: TRBD2 (6 bases). CDR3 size: 14 residues. The ends were cut back, 6 bases at V and 1 base at J, with 10 bases in the middle. Germline V gene sequence: CDR1 LNHDA, CDR2 SQIVND (reference sequence). The DNA for the CDR3 is TGTGCCAGTAGGGAGGGTCCGGCCAAAAACATTCAGTACTTC. As protein: CASREGPAKNIQYF.